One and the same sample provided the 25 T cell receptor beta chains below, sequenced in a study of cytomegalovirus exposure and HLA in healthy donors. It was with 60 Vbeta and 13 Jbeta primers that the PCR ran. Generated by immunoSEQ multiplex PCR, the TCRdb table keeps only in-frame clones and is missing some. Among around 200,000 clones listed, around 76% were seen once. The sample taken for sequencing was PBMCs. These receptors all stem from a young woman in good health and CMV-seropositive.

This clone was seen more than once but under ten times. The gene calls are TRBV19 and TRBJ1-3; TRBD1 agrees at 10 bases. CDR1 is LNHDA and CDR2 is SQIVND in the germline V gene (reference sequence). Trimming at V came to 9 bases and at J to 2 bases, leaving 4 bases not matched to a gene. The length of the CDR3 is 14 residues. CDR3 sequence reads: CASWDRGAGNTIYF. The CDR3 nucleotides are TGTGCCAGCTGGGACAGGGGAGCTGGAAACACCATATATTTT.

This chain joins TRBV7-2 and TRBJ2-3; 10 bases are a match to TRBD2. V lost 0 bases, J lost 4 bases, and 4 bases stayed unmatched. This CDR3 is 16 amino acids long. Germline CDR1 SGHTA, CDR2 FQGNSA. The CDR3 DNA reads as TGTGCCAGCAGCTTAGCGGCTAGCGGGGGCGCAGATACGCAGTATTTT. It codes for CASSLAASGGADTQYF.

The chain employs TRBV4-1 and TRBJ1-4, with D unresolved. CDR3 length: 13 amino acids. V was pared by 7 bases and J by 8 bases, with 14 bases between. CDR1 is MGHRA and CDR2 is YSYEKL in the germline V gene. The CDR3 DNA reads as TGCGCCAGCACCCTTGACTTAGGAGAAAAACTGTTTTTT. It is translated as CASTLDLGEKLFF.

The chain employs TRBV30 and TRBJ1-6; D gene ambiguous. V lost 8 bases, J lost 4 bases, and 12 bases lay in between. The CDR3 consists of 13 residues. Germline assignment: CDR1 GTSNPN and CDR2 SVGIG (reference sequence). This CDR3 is CARRTAYNSPLHF. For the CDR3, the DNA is TGTGCCCGACGGACTGCGTATAATTCACCCCTCCACTTT.

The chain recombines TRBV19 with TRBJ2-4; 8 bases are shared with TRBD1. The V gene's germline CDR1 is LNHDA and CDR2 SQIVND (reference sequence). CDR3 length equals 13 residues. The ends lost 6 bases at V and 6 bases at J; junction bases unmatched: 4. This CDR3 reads CASSMTGVNIQYF. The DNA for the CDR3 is TGTGCCAGTAGCATGACAGGGGTAAACATTCAGTACTTC.

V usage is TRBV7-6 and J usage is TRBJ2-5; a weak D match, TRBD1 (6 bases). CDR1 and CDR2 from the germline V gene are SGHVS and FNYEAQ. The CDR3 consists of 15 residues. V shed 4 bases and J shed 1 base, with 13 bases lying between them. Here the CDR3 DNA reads TGTGCCAGCAGCTCCCGGGACAACACCCAAGAGACCCAGTACTTC. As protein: CASSSRDNTQETQYF.

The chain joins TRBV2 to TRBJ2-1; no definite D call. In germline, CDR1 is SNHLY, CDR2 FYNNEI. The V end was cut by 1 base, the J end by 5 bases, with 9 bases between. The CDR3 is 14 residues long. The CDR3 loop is CASSEVYADNEQFF. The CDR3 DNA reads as TGTGCCAGCAGTGAAGTTTATGCGGACAATGAGCAGTTCTTC.

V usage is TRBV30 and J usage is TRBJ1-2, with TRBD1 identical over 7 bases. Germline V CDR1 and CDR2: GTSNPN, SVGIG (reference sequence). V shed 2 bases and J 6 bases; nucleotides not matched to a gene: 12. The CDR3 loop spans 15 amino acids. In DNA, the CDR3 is TGTGCCTGGAGTCTTCTTGGGACAGTGACTGATGGCTACACCTTC. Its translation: CAWSLLGTVTDGYTF.

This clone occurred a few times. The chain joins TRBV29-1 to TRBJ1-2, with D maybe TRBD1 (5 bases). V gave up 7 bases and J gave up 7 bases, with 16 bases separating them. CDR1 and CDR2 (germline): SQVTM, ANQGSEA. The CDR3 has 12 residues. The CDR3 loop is CSAPGILGGYTF. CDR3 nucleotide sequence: TGCAGCGCTCCAGGGATATTAGGTGGCTACACCTTC.

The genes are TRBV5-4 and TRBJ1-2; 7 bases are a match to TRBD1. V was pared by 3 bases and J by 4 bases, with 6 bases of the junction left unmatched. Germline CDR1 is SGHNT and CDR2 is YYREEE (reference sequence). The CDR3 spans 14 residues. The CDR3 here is CASSSGQELYGYTF. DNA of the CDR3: TGTGCCAGCAGCTCCGGACAGGAACTCTATGGCTACACCTTC.

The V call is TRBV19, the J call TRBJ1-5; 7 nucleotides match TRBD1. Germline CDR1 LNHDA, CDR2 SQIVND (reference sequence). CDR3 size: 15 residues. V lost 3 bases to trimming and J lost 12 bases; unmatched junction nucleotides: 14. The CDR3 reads CASSMVWRGGWRQHF. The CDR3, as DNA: TGTGCCAGTAGTATGGTATGGAGAGGGGGCTGGCGCCAGCATTTT.

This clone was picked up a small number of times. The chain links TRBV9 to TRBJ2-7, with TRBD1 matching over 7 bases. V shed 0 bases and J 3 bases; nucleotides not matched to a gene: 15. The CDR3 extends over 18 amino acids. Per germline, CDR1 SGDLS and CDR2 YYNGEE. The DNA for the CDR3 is TGTGCCAGCAGCGTAGGAGGGGCAAGGGGGCCCAATGACTACGAGCAGTACTTC. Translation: CASSVGGARGPNDYEQYF.

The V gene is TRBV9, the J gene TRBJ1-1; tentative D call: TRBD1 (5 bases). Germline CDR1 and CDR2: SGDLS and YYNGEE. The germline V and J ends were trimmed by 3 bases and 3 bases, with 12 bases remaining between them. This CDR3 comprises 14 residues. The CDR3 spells CASSAGHLDTEAFF. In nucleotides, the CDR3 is TGTGCCAGCAGCGCCGGACATCTCGACACTGAAGCTTTCTTT. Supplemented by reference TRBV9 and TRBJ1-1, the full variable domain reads DSGVTQTPKHLITATGQRVTLRCSPRSGDLSVYWYQQSLDQGLQFLIQYYNGEERAKGNILERFSAQQFPDLHSELNLSSLELGDSALYFCASSAGHLDTEAFFGQGTRLTVV.

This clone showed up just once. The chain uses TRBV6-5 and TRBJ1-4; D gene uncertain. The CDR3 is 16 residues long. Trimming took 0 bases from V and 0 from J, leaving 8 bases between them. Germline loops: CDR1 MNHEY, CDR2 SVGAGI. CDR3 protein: CASSYSIHATNEKLFF. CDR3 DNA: TGTGCCAGCAGTTACTCGATACACGCAACTAATGAAAAACTGTTTTTT.

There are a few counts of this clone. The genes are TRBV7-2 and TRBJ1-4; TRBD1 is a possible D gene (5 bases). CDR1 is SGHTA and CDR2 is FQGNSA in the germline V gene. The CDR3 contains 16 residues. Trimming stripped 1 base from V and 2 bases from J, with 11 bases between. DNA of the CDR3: TGTGCCAGCAGCTTAGAGGGCCGGGGGACTAATGAAAAACTGTTTTTT. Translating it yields CASSLEGRGTNEKLFF.

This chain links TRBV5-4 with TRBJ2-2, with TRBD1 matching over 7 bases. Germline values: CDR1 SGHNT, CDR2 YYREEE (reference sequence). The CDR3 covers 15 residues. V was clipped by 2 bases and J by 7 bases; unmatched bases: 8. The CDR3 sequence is CASSFGQDLIGELFF. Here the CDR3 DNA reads TGTGCCAGCAGCTTCGGACAGGACTTAATCGGGGAGCTGTTTTTT.

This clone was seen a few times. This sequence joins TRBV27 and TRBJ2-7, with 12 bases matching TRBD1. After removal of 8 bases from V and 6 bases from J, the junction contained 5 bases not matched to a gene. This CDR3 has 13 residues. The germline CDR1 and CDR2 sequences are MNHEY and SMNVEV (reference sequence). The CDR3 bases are TGTGCCAGCTCCGGGACAGGGGGCGTCGAGCAGTACTTC. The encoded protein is CASSGTGGVEQYF.

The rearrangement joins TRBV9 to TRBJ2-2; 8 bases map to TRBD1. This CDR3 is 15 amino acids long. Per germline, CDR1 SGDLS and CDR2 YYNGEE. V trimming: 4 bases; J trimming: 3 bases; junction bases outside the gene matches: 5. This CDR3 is CASSTRGRDTGELFF. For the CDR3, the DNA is TGTGCCAGCAGCACCAGGGGGCGCGACACCGGGGAGCTGTTTTTT.

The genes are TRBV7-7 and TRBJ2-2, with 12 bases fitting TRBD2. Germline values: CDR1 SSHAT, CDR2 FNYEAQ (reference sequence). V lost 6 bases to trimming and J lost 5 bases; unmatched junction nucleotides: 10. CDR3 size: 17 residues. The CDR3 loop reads CASSPQLLAGGTGELFF. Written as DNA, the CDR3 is TGTGCCAGCAGTCCTCAATTACTAGCGGGAGGAACCGGGGAGCTGTTTTTT.

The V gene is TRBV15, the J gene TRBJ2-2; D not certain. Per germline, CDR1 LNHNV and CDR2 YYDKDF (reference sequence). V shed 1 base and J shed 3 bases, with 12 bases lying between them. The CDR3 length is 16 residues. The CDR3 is CATSRGLGIDTGELFF. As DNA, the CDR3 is TGTGCCACCAGCAGAGGACTGGGTATCGACACCGGGGAGCTGTTTTTT.

The CDR3 coding sequence is TGTGCCAGCTCACCCGGGACAGGGGGCGCGAATGGCTACACCTTC. Protein: CASSPGTGGANGYTF. The chain uses TRBV18 and TRBJ1-2; 12 positions match TRBD1. The germline gives CDR1 KGHSH, CDR2 LQKENI. V gave up 3 bases and J gave up 6 bases; unmatched junction bases: 5. This CDR3 is built from 15 residues. Using reference TRBV18 and TRBJ1-2 for the parts outside the CDR3, the full variable domain is NAGVMQNPRHLVRRRGQEARLRCSPMKGHSHVYWYRQLPEEGLKFMVYLQKENIIDESGMPKERFSAEFPKEGPSILRIQQVVRGDSAAYFCASSPGTGGANGYTFGSGTRLTVV.

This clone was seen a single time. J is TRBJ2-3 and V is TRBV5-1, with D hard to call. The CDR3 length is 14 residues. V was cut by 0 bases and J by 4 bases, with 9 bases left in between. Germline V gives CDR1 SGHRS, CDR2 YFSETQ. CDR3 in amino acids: CASSLGSFADTQYF. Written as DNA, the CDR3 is TGCGCCAGCAGCTTGGGTAGCTTCGCAGATACGCAGTATTTT.

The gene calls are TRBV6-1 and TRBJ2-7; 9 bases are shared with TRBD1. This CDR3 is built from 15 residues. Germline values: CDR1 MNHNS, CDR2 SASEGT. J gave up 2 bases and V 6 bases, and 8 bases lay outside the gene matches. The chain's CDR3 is CASSSGRTGAYEQYF. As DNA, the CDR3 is TGTGCCAGCAGCAGCGGTAGGACAGGGGCCTACGAGCAGTACTTC.

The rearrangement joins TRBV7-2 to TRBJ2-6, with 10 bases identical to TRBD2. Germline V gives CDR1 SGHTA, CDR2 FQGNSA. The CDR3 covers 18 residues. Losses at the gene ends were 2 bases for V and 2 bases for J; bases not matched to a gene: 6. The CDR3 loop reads CASSLQRGGFPGANVLTF. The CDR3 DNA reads TGTGCCAGCAGCTTACAGCGGGGGGGCTTCCCTGGGGCCAACGTCCTGACTTTC.

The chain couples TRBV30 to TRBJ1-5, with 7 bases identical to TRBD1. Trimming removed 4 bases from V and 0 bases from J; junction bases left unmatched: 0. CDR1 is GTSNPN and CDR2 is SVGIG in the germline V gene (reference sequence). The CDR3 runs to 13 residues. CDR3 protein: CAWNRGSNQPQHF. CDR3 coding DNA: TGTGCCTGGAACAGGGGTAGCAATCAGCCCCAGCATTTT.